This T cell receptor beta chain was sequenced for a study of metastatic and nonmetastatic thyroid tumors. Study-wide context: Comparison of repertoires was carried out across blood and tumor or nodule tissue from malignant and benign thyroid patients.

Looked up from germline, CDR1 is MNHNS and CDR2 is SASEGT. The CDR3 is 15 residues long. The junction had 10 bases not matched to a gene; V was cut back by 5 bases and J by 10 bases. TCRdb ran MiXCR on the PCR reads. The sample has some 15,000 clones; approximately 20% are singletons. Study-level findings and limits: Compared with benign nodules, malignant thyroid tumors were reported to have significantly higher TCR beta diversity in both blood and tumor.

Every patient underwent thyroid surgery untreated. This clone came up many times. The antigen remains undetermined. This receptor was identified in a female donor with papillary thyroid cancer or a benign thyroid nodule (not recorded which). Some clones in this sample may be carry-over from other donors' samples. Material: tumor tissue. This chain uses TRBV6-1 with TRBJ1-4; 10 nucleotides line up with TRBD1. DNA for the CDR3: TGTGCCAGCAGTCGTGATGGGACAGGGGTTGCAAAACTGTTTTTT. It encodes CASSRDGTGVAKLFF.